These 22 T cell receptor beta chains were sequenced from one sample in a study of shared clonotypes between healthy human individuals. Sequencing used immunoSEQ multiplex PCR; TCRdb keeps in-frame clones, though not all of them. In the table there are around 690,000 clones, about 90% of which are singletons. The sequenced sample was memory CD8+ T cells from PBMCs. This sample's subset: CD45RO+ cells pooled with CCR7-negative TemRA cells. The receptors originated from a man between 18 and 29 years old in good health. Some clones in this sample may be carry-over from other donors' samples.

CDR3 in amino acids: CASSQELAGGPDTDTQYF. Written as DNA, the CDR3 is TGCGCCAGCAGCCAAGAACTAGCGGGAGGGCCGGACACAGATACGCAGTATTTT. The genes are TRBV4-3 and TRBJ2-3; 13 positions match TRBD2. The CDR3 length is 18 residues. Germline CDR1 LGHNA, CDR2 YSLEER. V dropped 0 bases and J dropped 2; count of bases not matched to a gene: 5.

The chain recombines TRBV10-3 with TRBJ2-7; the match to TRBD2 covers 11 bases. From germline, CDR1 is ENHRY and CDR2 SYGVKD. The CDR3 is 16 amino acids. V trimming: 0 bases; J trimming: 0 bases; junction bases outside the gene matches: 1. The CDR3 DNA reads TGTGCCATCAGTGAGTCCGGACTAGCGGGCTCCTACGAGCAGTACTTC. The encoded protein is CAISESGLAGSYEQYF.

The chain couples TRBV29-1 to TRBJ1-4, with 8 nucleotides matching TRBD1. Trimming took 5 bases from V and 8 from J; bases not matched to a gene: 7. Germline-derived CDR1 and CDR2 are SQVTM and ANQGSEA. The length of the CDR3 is 13 residues. CDR3 protein: CSVLTGVGEKLFF. DNA of the CDR3: TGCAGCGTTCTGACAGGGGTTGGGGAAAAACTGTTTTTT.

The chain is built from TRBV2 and TRBJ2-3, with D possibly matching TRBD1 (5 bases). CDR1 and CDR2 (germline): SNHLY, FYNNEI. This CDR3 spans 16 amino acids. V lost 9 bases and J lost 2, with 21 bases in between. CDR3 bases: TGTGCCAGATTAAACACAGGTTCACCTAACACAGATACGCAGTATTTT. It is translated as CARLNTGSPNTDTQYF.

The V and J genes are TRBV9 and TRBJ2-2; 7 bases align to TRBD2. Unmatched junction bases numbered 10, after V lost 3 bases and J lost 5 bases. This CDR3 spans 16 amino acids. CDR1 is SGDLS, CDR2 YYNGEE, per germline. Here the CDR3 DNA reads TGTGCCAGCAGCGCGAGGGGCGGGAGTTTAACCGGGGAGCTGTTTTTT. Translation gives CASSARGGSLTGELFF. Filled out from reference TRBV9 and TRBJ2-2, the complete variable domain reads DSGVTQTPKHLITATGQRVTLRCSPRSGDLSVYWYQQSLDQGLQFLIQYYNGEERAKGNILERFSAQQFPDLHSELNLSSLELGDSALYFCASSARGGSLTGELFFGEGSRLTVL.

As regards this clone: This CDR3 is also generated by other DNA sequences in the sample. The V call is TRBV2, the J call TRBJ2-2; unclear D gene. V was trimmed by 2 bases and J by 5 bases, leaving 6 bases between them. Germline V gene sequence: CDR1 SNHLY, CDR2 FYNNEI. The CDR3 has 13 residues. CDR3 coding DNA: TGTGCCAGCAGTGAATCCGGAACCGGGGAGCTGTTTTTT. Its translation is CASSESGTGELFF.

The V call is TRBV7-8, the J call TRBJ2-6; TRBD2 matches at 9 bases. Germline-derived CDR1 and CDR2 are SGHVS and FQNEAQ. This CDR3 has 17 amino acids. J gave up 1 base and V 4 bases, and 5 bases lay outside the gene matches. The chain's CDR3 is CASSSAGLASGANVLTF. Written as DNA, the CDR3 is TGTGCCAGCAGCTCCGCGGGACTAGCATCTGGGGCCAACGTCCTGACTTTC.

The rearrangement links TRBV10-3 to TRBJ2-1, with 11 nucleotides matching TRBD1. The ends lost 0 bases at V and 9 bases at J; junction bases unmatched: 7. Germline lookup yields CDR1 ENHRY and CDR2 SYGVKD. This CDR3 has 16 amino acids. CDR3 loop: CAISESADRGRFEQFF. CDR3 sequence (DNA): TGTGCCATCAGTGAGTCAGCGGACAGGGGGCGGTTTGAGCAGTTCTTC.

This chain connects TRBV9 to TRBJ1-2; 8 bases align to TRBD1. Trimming removed 3 bases from V and 8 bases from J; junction bases left unmatched: 15. The CDR3 consists of 16 residues. Germline CDR1 reads SGDLS; CDR2 reads YYNGEE. This CDR3 is CASSGPNSQGARGYTF. The CDR3 coding sequence is TGTGCCAGCAGCGGGCCAAATAGCCAGGGGGCACGAGGCTACACCTTC.

V gene TRBV10-2 combines with J gene TRBJ2-1; TRBD2 matches 11 bases. There are 14 residues in the CDR3. Unmatched junction bases numbered 4, after V lost 5 bases and J lost 7 bases. Germline V lookup: CDR1 WSHSY, CDR2 SAAADI. This CDR3 reads CASSPSGRSNEQFF. For the CDR3, the DNA is TGCGCCAGCAGTCCTAGCGGGAGGTCGAATGAGCAGTTCTTC.

V and J are TRBV2 and TRBJ2-1; D is uncertain. Trimming left V 1 base short and J 8 bases short, with 12 bases between. The CDR3 has 14 residues. Germline CDR1 is SNHLY and CDR2 is FYNNEI. For the CDR3, the DNA is TGTGCCAGCAGTGAAGAAGGGCTACTCGATGAGCAGTTCTTC. It translates to CASSEEGLLDEQFF. Together with reference TRBV2 and TRBJ2-1, the CDR3 gives the full variable domain: EPEVTQTPSHQVTQMGQEVILRCVPISNHLYFYWYRQILGQKVEFLVSFYNNEISEKSEIFDDQFSVERPDGSNFTLKIRSTKLEDSAMYFCASSEEGLLDEQFFGPGTRLTVL.

As for this clone: This same CDR3 is encoded by further DNA sequences in the sample. The chain is built from TRBV27 and TRBJ2-7; D perhaps matches TRBD2 (5 bases). This CDR3 is built from 13 residues. Germline CDR1 reads MNHEY; CDR2 reads SMNVEV (reference sequence). V was trimmed by 6 bases and J by 0 bases, leaving 9 bases between them. The CDR3 region has the DNA TGTGCCAGCAGCGCGGGTGCCTCCTACGAGCAGTACTTC. It yields the protein CASSAGASYEQYF.

The rearrangement links TRBV7-8 to TRBJ1-1; no clear D. The CDR3 runs 13 residues. V lost 5 bases, J lost 3 bases, and 10 bases lay in between. Germline CDR1 and CDR2: SGHVS and FQNEAQ. For the CDR3, the DNA is TGTGCCAGCAGCCCCACGCGGGACACTGAAGCTTTCTTT. Translation gives CASSPTRDTEAFF.

The rearrangement joins TRBV19 to TRBJ2-5, with 7 bases matching TRBD1. Germline V gives CDR1 LNHDA, CDR2 SQIVND (reference sequence). After removal of 5 bases from V and 0 bases from J, the junction contained 12 bases not matched to a gene. The CDR3 is 17 residues long. In DNA form, the CDR3 reads TGTGCCAGTAGTTCTGAGGGGGCGCGGGCCTACCAAGAGACCCAGTACTTC. The encoded protein is CASSSEGARAYQETQYF. Full variable domain (missing parts from reference TRBV19 and TRBJ2-5): DGGITQSPKYLFRKEGQNVTLSCEQNLNHDAMYWYRQDPGQGLRLIYYSQIVNDFQKGDIAEGYSVSREKKESFPLTVTSAQKNPTAFYLCASSSEGARAYQETQYFGPGTRLLVL.

V gene TRBV28 combines with J gene TRBJ2-2; 8 nucleotides align to TRBD2. This CDR3 comprises 13 residues. Germline CDR1 is MDHEN and CDR2 is SYDVKM. The J segment lost 4 bases and the V segment lost 8 bases, leaving 3 bases of the junction unmatched. CDR3 protein: CASALAGTGELFF. The CDR3 DNA reads as TGTGCCAGCGCCCTAGCGGGCACCGGGGAGCTGTTTTTT.

The genes are TRBV6-1 and TRBJ1-1; D uncertain. The CDR3 runs 14 residues. The germline CDR1 and CDR2 sequences are MNHNS and SASEGT. Trimming left V 3 bases short and J 2 bases short, with 10 bases between. In DNA, the CDR3 is TGTGCCAGCAGTGATCCACCTACTAACACTGAAGCTTTCTTT. Protein product: CASSDPPTNTEAFF.

V usage is TRBV7-9 and J usage is TRBJ2-7; TRBD2 aligns across 12 bases. CDR1 and CDR2 from the germline V gene are SEHNR and FQNEAQ (reference sequence). This CDR3 contains 19 residues. The junction had 20 bases not matched to a gene; V was cut back by 6 bases and J by 5 bases. The CDR3 bases are TGTGCCAGCAGTGGACGGGGGTTCCCCAGACTAGCGGGAGTACACGAGCAGTACTTC. As protein: CASSGRGFPRLAGVHEQYF.

The rearrangement uses TRBV9 and TRBJ2-3; no clear D gene. CDR1 SGDLS and CDR2 YYNGEE come from the germline V gene. V lost 0 bases and J 0 bases, leaving 8 bases between the germline ends. This CDR3 is 15 amino acids long. CDR3 loop: CASSVGKQSTDTQYF. CDR3 bases: TGTGCCAGCAGCGTAGGTAAGCAGAGCACAGATACGCAGTATTTT.

Notes on this clone: Likely a read error: the CDR3 ends without its conserved phenylalanine or tryptophan. The limits of the CDR3 on the DNA are not certain, so only TCRdb's listed CDR3 is given. This chain uses TRBV19 with TRBJ1-4. Including both end residues, the CDR3 is 9 amino acids long. The germline V gene has CDR1 LNHDA and CDR2 SQIVND (reference sequence). The CDR3 here is CASSPLGGA.

V gene TRBV20-1 combines with J gene TRBJ2-7; D gene uncertain. Germline V gene sequence: CDR1 DFQATT, CDR2 SNEGSKA (reference sequence). With 0 bases removed from V and 6 bases from J, the gap between germline ends came to 6 bases. This CDR3 is 11 amino acids long. Here the CDR3 DNA reads TGCAGTGCTAGAGATGGGGTCGAGCAGTACTTC. It is translated as CSARDGVEQYF.

Remarks on this clone: Its ends do not fully match the called genes, so a read error is possible. This sequence joins TRBV5-6 and TRBJ2-7; D is uncertain. Germline V gene lookup returns CDR1 SGHDT and CDR2 YYEEEE. This CDR3 contains 13 residues. The CDR3 is CASSLGWTKMEHF. CDR3 nucleotides: TGTGCCAGCAGCTTGGGGTGGACCAAAATGGAGCACTTC.

CDR3 nucleotides: TGTGCCAGCAGTTTTTCAGCTCACAATGAGCAGTTCTTC. It translates to CASSFSAHNEQFF. The chain employs TRBV27 and TRBJ2-1; D is undetermined. The V and J ends lost 3 bases and 5 bases respectively, with 8 bases between them. The CDR3 covers 13 residues. Germline V gene lookup returns CDR1 MNHEY and CDR2 SMNVEV (reference sequence).